These 16 T cell receptor beta chains originate from one sample sequenced in a study of cytomegalovirus exposure and HLA in healthy donors. With 60 Vbeta and 13 Jbeta primers, the PCR was carried out. Sequencing was performed with immunoSEQ multiplex PCR; in TCRdb, only in-frame clones are kept and a portion is missing. Altogether some 87,000 clones are present, around 77% being singletons, with the ten largest covering approximately 20%. The material sequenced was PBMCs. These receptors all come from a woman between 35 and 50 years old in good health and CMV-seropositive.

The V call is TRBV12-5, the J call TRBJ1-2; no definite D call. Germline CDR1 LGHNT, CDR2 FRNRAP. The ends were cut back, 1 base at V and 6 bases at J, with 9 bases in the middle. This CDR3 region has 13 residues. The CDR3 coding sequence is TGTGCTAGTGGTTTGGCTACAGTTCATGGCTACACCTTC. Residues: CASGLATVHGYTF. The entire variable domain, with the rest obtained from reference TRBV12-5 and TRBJ1-2, is as follows: DARVTQTPRHKVTEMGQEVTMRCQPILGHNTVFWYRQTMMQGLELLAYFRNRAPLDDSGMPKDRFSAEMPDATLATLKIQPSEPRDSAVYFCASGLATVHGYTFGSGTRLTVV.

The chain recombines TRBV27 with TRBJ1-1; D is possibly TRBD1 (5 bases). The V gene's germline CDR1 is MNHEY and CDR2 SMNVEV (reference sequence). The CDR3 sequence is 13 residues long. Trimming took 2 bases from V and 3 from J, leaving 7 bases between them. CDR3 residues: CASSLRGDTEAFF. The CDR3 coding sequence is TGTGCCAGCAGTTTAAGGGGTGACACTGAAGCTTTCTTT.

V is TRBV5-1 and J is TRBJ2-7; no reliable D call. V lost 0 bases to trimming and J lost 7 bases, with 11 bases between them. The CDR3 has 13 residues. The germline CDR1 and CDR2 sequences are SGHRS and YFSETQ. CDR3 coding DNA: TGCGCCAGCAGCTTGGCCGGGTCAGAGGAGCAGTACTTC. This translates into CASSLAGSEEQYF.

This chain links TRBV2 with TRBJ2-5, with 8 bases identical to TRBD1. Germline CDR1 and CDR2: SNHLY and FYNNEI. V shed 8 bases and J 7 bases; nucleotides not matched to a gene: 12. CDR3 length equals 14 residues. Here the CDR3 DNA reads TGTGCCAGCTACGACAGGGGAGATTCGGGGACCCAGTACTTC. Residues: CASYDRGDSGTQYF.

This clone came up a few times. The rearrangement links TRBV5-5 to TRBJ2-7, with 9 bases identical to TRBD1. The CDR3 is made up of 14 amino acids. V shed 3 bases and J 7 bases; nucleotides not matched to a gene: 8. The V gene's germline CDR1 is SGHKS and CDR2 YYEKEE (reference sequence). The CDR3 bases are TGTGCCAGCAGCTCTACAGGGGGCTTTGGTGAGCAGTACTTC. It is translated as CASSSTGGFGEQYF.

A single count supports this clone. V and J are TRBV19 and TRBJ2-7; D might be TRBD2 (6 bases). Trimming shortened V by 7 bases and J by 2 bases, and 21 bases separated the two germline ends. The CDR3 covers 16 residues. Germline-derived CDR1 and CDR2 are LNHDA and SQIVND (reference sequence). CDR3 in DNA: TGTGCCAGTAATCCTGGGGTGGGGACTGGACCCTACGAGCAGTACTTC. Its protein product is CASNPGVGTGPYEQYF.

This clone was seen only once. This sequence joins TRBV29-1 and TRBJ1-4; 8 bases match TRBD1. The ends lost 5 bases at V and 14 bases at J; junction bases unmatched: 16. The germline V gene encodes CDR1 SQVTM and CDR2 ANQGSEA. The CDR3 totals 14 residues. CDR3 protein: CSVRKQGVTGDLFF. CDR3 DNA: TGCAGCGTTAGGAAACAGGGGGTGACAGGGGACCTGTTTTTT.

The CDR3 DNA follows: TGTGCCAGCAGCCCCCCGGGGCTAGCGGAGTCTGAGCAGTACTTC. Amino acids: CASSPPGLAESEQYF. The V call is TRBV7-2, the J call TRBJ2-7; 7 nucleotides align to TRBD2. V trimming: 5 bases; J trimming: 7 bases; junction bases outside the gene matches: 14. The CDR3 extends over 15 amino acids. The germline gives CDR1 SGHTA, CDR2 FQGNSA.

The chain combines TRBV29-1 with TRBJ1-1, with D possibly matching TRBD1 (5 bases). The V end lost 1 base, the J end lost 2 bases, and 11 bases lay between the germline ends. CDR1 is SQVTM and CDR2 is ANQGSEA in the germline V gene. This CDR3 region has 14 residues. This CDR3 reads CSVEVAGPNTEAFF. CDR3 DNA: TGCAGCGTTGAAGTGGCAGGGCCCAACACTGAAGCTTTCTTT.

The chain links TRBV9 to TRBJ1-2, with D possibly matching TRBD1 (5 bases). The CDR3 is 12 residues long. V was shortened by 4 bases and J by 4 bases, with 8 bases between the two germline ends. Germline lookup yields CDR1 SGDLS and CDR2 YYNGEE. The CDR3 spells CASSSRVYGYTF. The CDR3 DNA reads as TGTGCCAGCAGCTCCAGGGTCTATGGCTACACCTTC.

The chain joins TRBV6-6 to TRBJ1-1; D is uncertain. The CDR3 runs 13 residues. Trimming took 4 bases from V and 4 from J, leaving 10 bases between them. Germline V gives CDR1 MNHNY, CDR2 SVGAGI (reference sequence). CDR3 in amino acids: CASSFQVGTEAFF. In DNA, the CDR3 is TGTGCCAGCAGTTTCCAGGTTGGCACTGAAGCTTTCTTT.

This chain connects TRBV7-2 to TRBJ2-3; D may be TRBD1 (6 bases). The CDR3 totals 15 residues. V was cut by 3 bases and J by 3 bases, with 13 bases left in between. Germline loops: CDR1 SGHTA, CDR2 FQGNSA. In DNA form, the CDR3 reads TGTGCCAGCAGCTTTTATTCGGGACAAACAGATACGCAGTATTTT. Translation: CASSFYSGQTDTQYF.

The rearrangement uses TRBV19 and TRBJ2-4, with 7 bases fitting TRBD2. This CDR3 has 15 amino acids. V lost 0 bases and J lost 15; bases outside the gene matches: 14. Germline V gives CDR1 LNHDA, CDR2 SQIVND (reference sequence). CDR3 bases: TGTGCCAGTAGTATAGAGGGGGGGAGACTCAAAGTGCTGTACTTC. As protein: CASSIEGGRLKVLYF.

This clone has just one count. CDR3 residues: CASSDPGTFNEQFF. Here the CDR3 DNA reads TGTGCCAGCAGTGACCCGGGGACTTTCAATGAGCAGTTCTTC. V is TRBV2 and J is TRBJ2-1; TRBD2 is a possible D gene (6 bases). The CDR3 runs 14 residues. Germline CDR1 reads SNHLY; CDR2 reads FYNNEI. With 3 bases removed from V and 6 bases from J, the gap between germline ends came to 12 bases.

This chain links TRBV29-1 with TRBJ2-7; tentative D call: TRBD2 (6 bases). V lost 4 bases and J 0 bases, leaving 16 bases between the germline ends. Germline lookup yields CDR1 SQVTM and CDR2 ANQGSEA. The CDR3 runs to 15 residues. In nucleotides, the CDR3 is TGCAGCGTTGTCTCCTTGGAGGGAAGCTCCTACGAGCAGTACTTC. This sequence encodes CSVVSLEGSSYEQYF.

This clone was picked up one time. The chain recombines TRBV7-9 with TRBJ2-3; 9 positions agree with TRBD2. Germline loops: CDR1 SEHNR, CDR2 FQNEAQ (reference sequence). This CDR3 is built from 14 residues. CDR3 protein: CQSGGILSTDTQYF. The CDR3 region has the DNA TGTCAAAGCGGGGGGATCCTAAGCACAGATACGCAGTATTTT.